This TCR beta chain was recovered during a study of blood T cells in healthy people across ages. This clonotype was recorded at least ten times. No antigen is known for it. Study-wide results and caveats: Comparison with aged donors showed that long-lived donors had more naive CD4+ cells and higher diversity.

Together with a sample-barcoded 5' primer, a J-beta primer mix was included in a second PCR lasting roughly 7 to 11 cycles. A 12-random-nucleotide template-switch adaptor tagged each cDNA molecule. MiXCR, applied by TCRdb to the 5' RACE reads, yields one record per CDR3 protein. The sample carries roughly 1,700,000 distinct CDR3 sequences, 28% recorded once. The CDR3 length is 15 residues. The germline V gene has CDR1 SGHRS and CDR2 YFSETQ. V dropped 4 bases and J dropped 3 bases, with 17 bases sitting between them. Sequenced sample: blood. The sequence was obtained from a woman aged 25 to 39 in good health. V usage is TRBV5-1 and J usage is TRBJ2-7; the D gene is possibly TRBD1 (6 bases). CDR3 protein: CASSNEPQGNYEQYF. The CDR3 DNA reads as TGCGCCAGCAGCAATGAACCCCAGGGGAACTACGAGCAGTACTTC.